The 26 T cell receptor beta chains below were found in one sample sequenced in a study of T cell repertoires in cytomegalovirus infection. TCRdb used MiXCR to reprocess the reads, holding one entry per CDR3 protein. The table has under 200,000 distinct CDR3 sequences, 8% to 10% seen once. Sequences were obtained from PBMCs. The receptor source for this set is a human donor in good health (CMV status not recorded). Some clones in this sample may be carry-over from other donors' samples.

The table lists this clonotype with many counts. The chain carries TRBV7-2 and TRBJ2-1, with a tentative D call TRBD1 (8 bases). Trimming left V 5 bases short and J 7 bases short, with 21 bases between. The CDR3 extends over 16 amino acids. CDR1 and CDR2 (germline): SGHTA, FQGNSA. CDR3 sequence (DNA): TGTGCCAGCAGCCAAGCAGGGGGCGGGAGAAGGAATGAGCAGTTCTTC. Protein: CASSQAGGGRRNEQFF.

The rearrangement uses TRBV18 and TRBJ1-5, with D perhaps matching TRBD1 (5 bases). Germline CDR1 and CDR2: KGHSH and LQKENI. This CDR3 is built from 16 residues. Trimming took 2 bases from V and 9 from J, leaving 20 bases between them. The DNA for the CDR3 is TGTGCCAGCTCACCAGGGGGAGGCAGAGAAAGGCGGCCCCAGCATTTT. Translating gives CASSPGGGRERRPQHF.

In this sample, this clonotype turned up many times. CDR3 residues: CASSWRDAVKTDTQYF. CDR3 bases: TGTGCCAGCAGCTGGAGAGACGCAGTAAAAACAGATACGCAGTATTTT. V and J are TRBV7-8 and TRBJ2-3; D gene unclear. Germline V gene lookup returns CDR1 SGHVS and CDR2 FQNEAQ. The CDR3 contains 16 residues. Trimming cost V 4 bases and J 3 bases, with 17 bases left between them.

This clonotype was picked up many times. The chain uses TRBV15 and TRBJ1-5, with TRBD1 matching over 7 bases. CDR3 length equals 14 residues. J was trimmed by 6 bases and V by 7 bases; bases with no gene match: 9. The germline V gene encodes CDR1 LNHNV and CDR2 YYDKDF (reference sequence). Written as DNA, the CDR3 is TGTGCCACCAACCGACAGGGTAGTCTTCAGCCCCAGCATTTT. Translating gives CATNRQGSLQPQHF.

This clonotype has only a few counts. As DNA, the CDR3 is TGTGCCAGCAGTTACTTCCTCACAGGGACCCTCGGCAATGAGCAGTTCTTC. Residues: CASSYFLTGTLGNEQFF. The chain is built from TRBV6-2 or TRBV6-3 and TRBJ2-1, with D tentatively TRBD1 (6 bases). Germline values: CDR1 MNHEY, CDR2 SVGEGT. The CDR3 totals 17 residues. V was shortened by 1 base and J by 6 bases, with 19 bases between the two germline ends.

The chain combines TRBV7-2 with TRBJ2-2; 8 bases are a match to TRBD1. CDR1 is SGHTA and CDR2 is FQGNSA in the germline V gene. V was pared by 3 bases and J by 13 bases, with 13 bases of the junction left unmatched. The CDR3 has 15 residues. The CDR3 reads CASSLTGANTGALFF. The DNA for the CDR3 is TGTGCCAGCAGCTTGACAGGGGCGAACACCGGTGCGCTGTTTTTT.

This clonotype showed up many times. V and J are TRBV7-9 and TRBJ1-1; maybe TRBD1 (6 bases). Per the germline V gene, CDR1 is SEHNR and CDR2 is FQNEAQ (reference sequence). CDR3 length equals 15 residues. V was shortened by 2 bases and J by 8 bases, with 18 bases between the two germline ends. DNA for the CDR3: TGTGCCAGCAGCTTAAGTTCGGGACAAAAAACCGAAGCTTTCTTT. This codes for CASSLSSGQKTEAFF.

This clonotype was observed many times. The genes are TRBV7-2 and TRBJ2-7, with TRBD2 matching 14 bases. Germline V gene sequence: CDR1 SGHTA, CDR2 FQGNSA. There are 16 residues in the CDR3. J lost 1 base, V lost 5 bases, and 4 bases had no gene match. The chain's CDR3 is CASSKGLAGGSYEQYF. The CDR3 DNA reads TGTGCCAGCAGCAAAGGACTAGCGGGAGGTTCCTACGAGCAGTACTTC.

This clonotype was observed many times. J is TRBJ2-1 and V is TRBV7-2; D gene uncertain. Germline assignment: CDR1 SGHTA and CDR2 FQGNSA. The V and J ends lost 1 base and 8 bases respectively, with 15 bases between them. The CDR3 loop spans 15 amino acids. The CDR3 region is CASSLEGRRVDEQFF. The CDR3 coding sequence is TGTGCCAGCAGCTTAGAAGGACGGCGCGTCGATGAGCAGTTCTTC. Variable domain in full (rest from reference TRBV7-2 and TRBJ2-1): GAGVSQSPSNKVTEKGKDVELRCDPISGHTALYWYRQSLGQGLEFLIYFQGNSAPDKSGLPSDRFSAERTGGSVSTLTIQRTQQEDSAVYLCASSLEGRRVDEQFFGPGTRLTVL.

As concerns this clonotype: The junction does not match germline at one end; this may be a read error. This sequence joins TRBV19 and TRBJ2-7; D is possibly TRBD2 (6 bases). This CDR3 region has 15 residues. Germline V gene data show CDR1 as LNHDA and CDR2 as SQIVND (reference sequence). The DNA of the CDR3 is TGTGCCAGTAGTTCGGACTCTAGCGCCTACTACGAGCGGTACTTC. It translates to CASSSDSSAYYERYF.

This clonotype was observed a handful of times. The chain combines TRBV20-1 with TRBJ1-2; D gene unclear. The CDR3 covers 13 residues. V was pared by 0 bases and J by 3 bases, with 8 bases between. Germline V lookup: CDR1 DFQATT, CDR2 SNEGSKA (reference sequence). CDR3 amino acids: CSARDLTDYGYTF. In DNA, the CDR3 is TGCAGTGCTAGAGATTTAACAGACTATGGCTACACCTTC.

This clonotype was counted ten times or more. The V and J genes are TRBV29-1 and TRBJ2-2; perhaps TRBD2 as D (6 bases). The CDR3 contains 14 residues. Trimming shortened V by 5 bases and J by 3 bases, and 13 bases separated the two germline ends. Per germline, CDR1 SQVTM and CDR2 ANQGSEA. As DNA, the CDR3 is TGCAGCGTTTTGGGGCGGGACTACACCGGGGAGCTGTTTTTT. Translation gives CSVLGRDYTGELFF.

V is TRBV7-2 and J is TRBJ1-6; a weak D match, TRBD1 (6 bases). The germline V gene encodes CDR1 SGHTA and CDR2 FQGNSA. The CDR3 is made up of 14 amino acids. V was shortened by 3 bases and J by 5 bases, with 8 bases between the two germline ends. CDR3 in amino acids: CASSFSGDNSPLHF. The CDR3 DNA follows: TGTGCCAGCAGCTTTTCAGGGGATAATTCACCCCTCCACTTT.

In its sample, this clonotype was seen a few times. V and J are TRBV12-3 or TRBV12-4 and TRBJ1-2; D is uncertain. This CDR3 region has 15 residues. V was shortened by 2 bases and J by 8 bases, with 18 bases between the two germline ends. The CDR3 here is CASSLFEFSGSGYTF. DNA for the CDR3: TGTGCCAGCAGTTTATTCGAGTTCTCGGGGTCCGGCTACACCTTC.

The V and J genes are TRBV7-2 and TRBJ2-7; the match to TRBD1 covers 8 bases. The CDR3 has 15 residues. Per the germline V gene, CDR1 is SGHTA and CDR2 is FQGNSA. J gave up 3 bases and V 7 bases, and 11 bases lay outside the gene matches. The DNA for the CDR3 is TGTGCCAGCACCCGATCCGGGACAGGATTCTACGAGCAGTACTTC. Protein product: CASTRSGTGFYEQYF.

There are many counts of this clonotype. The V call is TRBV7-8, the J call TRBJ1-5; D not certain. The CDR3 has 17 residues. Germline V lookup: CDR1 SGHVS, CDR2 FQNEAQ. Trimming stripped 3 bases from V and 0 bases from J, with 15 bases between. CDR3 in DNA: TGTGCCAGCAGCTTGGTTCGGCGTCGCTATAGCAATCAGCCCCAGCATTTT. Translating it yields CASSLVRRRYSNQPQHF.

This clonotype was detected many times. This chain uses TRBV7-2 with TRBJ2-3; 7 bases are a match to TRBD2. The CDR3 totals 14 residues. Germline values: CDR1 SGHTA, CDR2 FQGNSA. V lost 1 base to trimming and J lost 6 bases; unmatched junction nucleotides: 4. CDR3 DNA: TGTGCCAGCAGCTTAGGACGGGGGGACGATACGCAGTATTTT. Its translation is CASSLGRGDDTQYF.

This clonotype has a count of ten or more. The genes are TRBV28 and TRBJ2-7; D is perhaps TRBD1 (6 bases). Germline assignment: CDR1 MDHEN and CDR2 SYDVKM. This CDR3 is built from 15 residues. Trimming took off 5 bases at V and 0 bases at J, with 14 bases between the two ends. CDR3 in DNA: TGTGCCAGCAGTGAACAGGGCGCGAGCTCCTACGAGCAGTACTTC. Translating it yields CASSEQGASSYEQYF.

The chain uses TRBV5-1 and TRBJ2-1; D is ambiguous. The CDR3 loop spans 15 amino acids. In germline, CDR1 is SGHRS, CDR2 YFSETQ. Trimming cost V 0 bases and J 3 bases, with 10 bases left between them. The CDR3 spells CASSLGGKGYNEQFF. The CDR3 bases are TGCGCCAGCAGCTTGGGGGGAAAGGGCTACAATGAGCAGTTCTTC.

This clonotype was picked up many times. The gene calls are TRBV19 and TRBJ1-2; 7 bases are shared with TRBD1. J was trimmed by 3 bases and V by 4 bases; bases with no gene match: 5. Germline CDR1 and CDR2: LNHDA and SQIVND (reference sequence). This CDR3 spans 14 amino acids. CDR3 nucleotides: TGTGCCAGTAGTACCCCGGGACAGCACTATGGCTACACCTTC. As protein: CASSTPGQHYGYTF.

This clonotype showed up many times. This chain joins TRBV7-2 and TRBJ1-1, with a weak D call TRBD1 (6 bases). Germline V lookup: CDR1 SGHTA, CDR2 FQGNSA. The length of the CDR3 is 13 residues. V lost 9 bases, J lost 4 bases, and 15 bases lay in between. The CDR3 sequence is CASSQGGGTEAFF. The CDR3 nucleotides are TGTGCCAGTTCACAGGGTGGCGGCACTGAAGCTTTCTTT.

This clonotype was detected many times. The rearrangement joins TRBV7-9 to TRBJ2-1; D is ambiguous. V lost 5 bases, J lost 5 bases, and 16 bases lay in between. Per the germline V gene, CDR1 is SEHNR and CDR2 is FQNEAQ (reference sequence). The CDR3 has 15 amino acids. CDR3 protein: CASSPQGSTHNEQFF. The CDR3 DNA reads TGTGCCAGCAGCCCCCAAGGGTCGACTCACAATGAGCAGTTCTTC.

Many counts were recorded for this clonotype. CDR3 sequence (DNA): TGTGCCAGCAGATCTAGCGGGGGCCCGTACGAGCAGTACTTC. Protein product: CASRSSGGPYEQYF. The chain joins TRBV12-3 or TRBV12-4 to TRBJ2-7; 10 nucleotides align to TRBD2. This CDR3 is 14 amino acids long. With 6 bases clipped from V and 4 bases from J, the junction kept 6 bases outside the gene matches.

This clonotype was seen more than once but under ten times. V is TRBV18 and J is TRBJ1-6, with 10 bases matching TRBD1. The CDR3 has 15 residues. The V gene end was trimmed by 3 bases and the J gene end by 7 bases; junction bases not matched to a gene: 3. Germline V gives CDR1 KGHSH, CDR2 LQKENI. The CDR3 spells CASSPGTGDNSPLHF. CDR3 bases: TGTGCCAGCTCACCTGGGACAGGGGACAATTCACCCCTCCACTTT.

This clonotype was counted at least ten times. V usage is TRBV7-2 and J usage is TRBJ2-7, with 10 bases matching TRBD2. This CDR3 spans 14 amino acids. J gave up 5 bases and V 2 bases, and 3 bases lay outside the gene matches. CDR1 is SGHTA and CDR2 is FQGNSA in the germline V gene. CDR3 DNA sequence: TGTGCCAGCAGCTTACGACTAGCGGGCCACGAGCAGTACTTC. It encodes CASSLRLAGHEQYF.

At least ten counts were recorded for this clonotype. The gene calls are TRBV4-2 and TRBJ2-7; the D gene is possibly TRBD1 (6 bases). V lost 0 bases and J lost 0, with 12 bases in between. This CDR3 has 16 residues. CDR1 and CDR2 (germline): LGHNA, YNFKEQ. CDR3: CASSQDGGDSSYEQYF. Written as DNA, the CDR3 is TGTGCCAGCAGCCAAGATGGGGGCGATAGCTCCTACGAGCAGTACTTC.